This TCR beta chain was captured by sequencing in a study of cytomegalovirus exposure and HLA in healthy donors. General observations from the study: A later analysis reportedly found that, within productive TCRs, an Asian-associated ancestry cluster had fewer N-insertions than the mean observed across the roughly 630 donors. According to the study, around 150 TCR beta chains were cytomegalovirus-associated.

This CDR3 has 15 amino acids. Germline V CDR1 and CDR2: MDHEN, SYDVKM. V shed 7 bases and J 5 bases; nucleotides not matched to a gene: 13. Amplification used 60 Vbeta primers and 13 Jbeta primers. Sequencing was performed with immunoSEQ multiplex PCR; in TCRdb, only in-frame clones are kept and a portion is missing. The table has fewer than 180,000 clones, 79% seen once. Concerning this clone itself: Its antigen remains unidentified.

This chain joins TRBV28 and TRBJ2-7; 8 bases agree with TRBD1. What was sequenced was PBMCs. The TCR was taken from a man between 45 and 60 years old in good health and CMV-seropositive. The CDR3 region is CASTVNDRGRDEQYF. CDR3 nucleotides: TGTGCCAGCACCGTAAACGACAGGGGTAGAGACGAGCAGTACTTC. Full variable domain (outside the CDR3, taken from reference TRBV28 and TRBJ2-7): DVKVTQSSRYLVKRTGEKVFLECVQDMDHENMFWYRQDPGLGLRLIYFSYDVKMKEKGDIPEGYSVSREKKERFSLILESASTNQTSMYLCASTVNDRGRDEQYFGPGTRLTVT.